The 8 T cell receptor beta chains below were found in one sample sequenced in a study of blood T cell repertoires in COVID-19. Using immunoSEQ multiplex PCR, the repertoire was profiled, and TCRdb retains in-frame clones only, with some absent. The sample includes approximately 240,000 clones, around nine tenths of them seen just once. The sample comprised peripheral blood. The receptors were gathered from a woman in her forties who had recovered from COVID-19.

The chain joins TRBV6-2 or TRBV6-3 to TRBJ2-3, with 9 bases matching TRBD1. CDR3 size: 15 residues. V lost 5 bases to trimming and J lost 5 bases; unmatched junction nucleotides: 8. CDR1 is MNHEY, CDR2 SVGEGT, per germline. DNA of the CDR3: TGTGCCAGCAGTCGATTGGGGACAGGGAGAGATACGCAGTATTTT. Translation gives CASSRLGTGRDTQYF.

This chain connects TRBV7-3 to TRBJ2-1, with 14 bases aligning to TRBD2. Looked up from germline, CDR1 is SGHTA and CDR2 is FQGTGA. CDR3 size: 20 residues. J was trimmed by 0 bases and V by 4 bases; bases with no gene match: 11. This CDR3 reads CASSSKPRLAGGNSYNEQFF. The CDR3 DNA reads as TGTGCCAGCAGCTCAAAACCCCGACTAGCGGGGGGGAACTCCTACAATGAGCAGTTCTTC.

The chain joins TRBV29-1 to TRBJ2-3; 13 nucleotides agree with TRBD2. The CDR3 runs 16 residues. Germline V gene sequence: CDR1 SQVTM, CDR2 ANQGSEA. V was clipped by 4 bases and J by 1 base; unmatched bases: 5. The CDR3 reads CSVAGLAGVRTDTQYF. The CDR3 bases are TGCAGCGTTGCCGGACTAGCGGGAGTTCGCACAGATACGCAGTATTTT.

This clone was observed once. V is TRBV27 and J is TRBJ2-7, with TRBD2 matching over 14 bases. This CDR3 spans 16 amino acids. In germline, CDR1 is MNHEY, CDR2 SMNVEV (reference sequence). The CDR3: CATRGLAGERYYEQYF. The CDR3 DNA reads as TGTGCTACCAGGGGACTAGCGGGAGAAAGGTACTACGAGCAGTACTTC.

This clone appeared a single time. The CDR3 DNA sequence: TGTGCCAGCAGCTTAGGCAGCGGGCCCTACAATGAGCAGTTCTTC. Its protein product is CASSLGSGPYNEQFF. J is TRBJ2-1 and V is TRBV7-6, with D possibly matching TRBD2 (6 bases). CDR3 length: 15 amino acids. V was pared by 1 base and J by 2 bases, with 9 bases between. The germline V gene has CDR1 SGHVS and CDR2 FNYEAQ.

This clone was counted once. The chain uses TRBV27 and TRBJ1-4; a possible D gene is TRBD1 (5 bases). The CDR3 has 13 amino acids. Germline lookup yields CDR1 MNHEY and CDR2 SMNVEV (reference sequence). V lost 2 bases and J 8 bases, leaving 9 bases between the germline ends. The CDR3 region is CASSLGTLEKLFF. In nucleotides, the CDR3 is TGTGCCAGCAGTTTAGGGACTCTAGAAAAACTGTTTTTT.

The chain links TRBV7-2 to TRBJ1-5, with D perhaps TRBD1 (6 bases). CDR1 is SGHTA and CDR2 is FQGNSA in the germline V gene. The CDR3 loop spans 16 amino acids. The V end lost 5 bases, the J end lost 6 bases, and 20 bases lay between the germline ends. CDR3 loop: CASSISTGMAGQPQHF. DNA of the CDR3: TGTGCCAGCAGCATTAGTACAGGGATGGCGGGTCAGCCCCAGCATTTT.

V usage is TRBV7-2 and J usage is TRBJ2-4; the D is unclear. CDR1 is SGHTA and CDR2 is FQGNSA in the germline V gene. V dropped 1 base and J dropped 0 bases, with 7 bases sitting between them. This CDR3 has 15 amino acids. The CDR3 protein is CASSLDSLAKNIQYF. DNA for the CDR3: TGTGCCAGCAGCTTAGACAGCTTAGCCAAAAACATTCAGTACTTC.